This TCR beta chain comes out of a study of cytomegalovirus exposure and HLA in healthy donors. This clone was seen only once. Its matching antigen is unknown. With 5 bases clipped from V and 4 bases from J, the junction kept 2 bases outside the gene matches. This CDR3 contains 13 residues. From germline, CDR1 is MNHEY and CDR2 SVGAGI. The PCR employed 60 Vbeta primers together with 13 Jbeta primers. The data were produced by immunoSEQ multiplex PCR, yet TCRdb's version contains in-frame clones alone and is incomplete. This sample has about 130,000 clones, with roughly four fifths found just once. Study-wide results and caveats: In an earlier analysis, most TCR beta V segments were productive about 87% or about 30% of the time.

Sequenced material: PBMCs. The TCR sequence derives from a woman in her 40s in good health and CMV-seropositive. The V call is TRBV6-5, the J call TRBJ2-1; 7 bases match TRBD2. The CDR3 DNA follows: TGTGCCAGCAGTAGCGGGGCATACAATGAGCAGTTCTTC. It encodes CASSSGAYNEQFF.